This T cell receptor (beta chain) was recorded in a study of cytomegalovirus exposure and HLA in healthy donors. The study's findings and limits: Reported performance of the classifier showed diagnosis of cytomegalovirus status with high specificity and sensitivity. TCR beta chains numbering some 160 were designated cytomegalovirus-associated. According to a subsequent analysis, TCR clusters identified in the first cohort showed a tendency to co-occur across the approximately 110 validation repertoires. The majority of TCR sequences were rare, yet some public TCRs appeared in many donors.

Assay used: immunoSEQ multiplex PCR; TCRdb lists only in-frame clones, some missing. The sample holds 100,000 to 150,000 clones; around nine tenths are singletons and the top ten take about 1.5%. The V end was cut by 3 bases, the J end by 2 bases, with 11 bases between. The CDR3 length is 14 residues. Per germline, CDR1 SGHRS and CDR2 YFSETQ. This clone appeared a few times. Its antigen is still unknown. The clonotype originates from a man in his thirties or forties in good health and CMV-seronegative. Sequencing was performed on PBMCs. The V call is TRBV5-1, the J call TRBJ1-2; no clear D gene. The CDR3 coding sequence is TGCGCCAGCAGCTCGCTGGAGGGAAACTATGGCTACACCTTC. Translating gives CASSSLEGNYGYTF.